Only a few counts were recorded for the clone carrying this T cell receptor (beta chain). Antigen specificity is unknown. This record comes from a study of blood T cells in healthy people across ages. Overall study findings and caveats: In older individuals, TCR beta diversity per million T cells was lower, falling roughly linearly with age. Both higher diversity and more naive CD4+ cells marked long-lived donors when set against aged donors. There was no known CMV status for donors, so expanded clonotype changes were possibly confounded.

Using a J-beta primer mix together with a sample-barcoded 5' primer, a second PCR was run for roughly 7 to 12 cycles. Each TCR beta cDNA got a 12-nucleotide random molecular identifier. TCRdb redid the calling of the 5' RACE reads with MiXCR, one entry per CDR3 protein. The sample lists roughly 1,500,000 distinct CDR3 sequences; approximately 40% were seen once. CDR3 length equals 16 residues. The V gene lost 0 bases and the J gene lost 8 bases, with 20 bases spanning the gap. The germline gives CDR1 SQVTM, CDR2 ANQGSEA. The receptor was isolated from a woman younger than 30 in good health. V is TRBV29-1 and J is TRBJ2-1, with D maybe TRBD2 (9 bases). Sequencing was done on a sample of blood. CDR3 sequence (DNA): TGCAGCGTTGAAGATCGTGGTAGCGGGGGACAGGATGAGCAGTTCTTC. Translation: CSVEDRGSGGQDEQFF.